Detailed here is one T cell receptor (beta chain). TCRdb reprocessed the PCR reads with MiXCR, giving one entry per CDR3 protein. The table has some 580,000 distinct CDR3 sequences, over 25% seen once. V was clipped by 4 bases and J by 6 bases, with 9 bases between them. CDR3 length equals 12 residues. Germline V gives CDR1 DFQATT, CDR2 SNEGSKA (reference sequence). The data were obtained in a study of molecular identifiers for immune sequencing clone quantification. About the research overall: Four of five splits of RNA from roughly 20,000 or 100,000 naive CD8 cells were sequenced in replicates.

The sample comprised naive CD8+ T cells from blood, with Jurkat cell RNA spiked in. Subset indicated: FACS-sorted CD8+CD4-CCR7+CD45RA+ naive T cells. This sequence originates from a human donor in good health. Some libraries in this study had Jurkat cell RNA spiked in. The J gene is TRBJ2-2, the V gene TRBV20-1; a possible D gene is TRBD1 (5 bases). In nucleotides, the CDR3 is TGCAGTGCTACAGGGTTTCCCGGGGAGCTGTTTTTT. This sequence encodes CSATGFPGELFF.